This TCR beta chain was captured in a study of cytomegalovirus exposure and HLA in healthy donors. Study at large: It was reported in a later analysis that the same platform had been used for the 110 or so validation repertoires as for the roughly 670 first-cohort repertoires.

These donors were members of the approximately 110-subject validation cohort, a group separate from the roughly 670-subject first cohort. The study, taken as a whole, reports: Three of the chains that were CMV-associated were confirmed in vitro to be specific for CMV antigens.

As to this clone: Antigen specificity is unknown.

J lost 1 base, V lost 8 bases, and 5 bases had no gene match. CDR1 is ENHRY, CDR2 SYGVKD, per germline. The CDR3 is made up of 13 amino acids. The method was immunoSEQ multiplex PCR; TCRdb's version includes in-frame clones alone and lacks a portion of them. The data show around 80,000 clones, 85% to 95% seen once. This chain joins TRBV10-3 and TRBJ2-7, with TRBD1 identical over 7 bases. The clonotype was recovered from a woman younger than 30 in good health and CMV-seronegative. Sequencing was carried out using PBMCs. CDR3 DNA sequence: TGTGCCATCCTGAGGGACAGTTCCTACGAGCAGTACTTC. Amino acid sequence: CAILRDSSYEQYF.